Sequencing of this T cell receptor beta chain was carried out in a study of identical twins. Study-level findings and limits: Cord blood beta clonotypes that were abundant carried fewer insertions, and memory repertoires showed no such trend. Twins shared out-of-frame alpha sequences with excess low generation probability.

With V trimmed by 7 bases and J by 5 bases, 9 bases remained unmatched. The CDR3 is 14 amino acids. Germline assignment: CDR1 MNHNS and CDR2 SASEGT. Unique molecular identifiers were present on the cDNA, and a universal primer site came from template switching. TCRdb fed the 5' RACE reads into MiXCR, producing one record per CDR3 protein. The sample has more than 650,000 distinct CDR3 sequences, 5.5% to 6.5% seen once; the top ten hold 1.5% to 2%. Ten or more counts support this clonotype. Its antigen is unknown. The chain combines TRBV6-1 with TRBJ2-7; 9 bases align to TRBD2. Sequenced material: naive T cells sorted from blood. This receptor was taken from a man in his late teens or twenties in good health. CDR3 DNA: TGTGCCAGCACGGCCGGGACTAGCCGCCACGAGCAGTACTTC. It yields the protein CASTAGTSRHEQYF.